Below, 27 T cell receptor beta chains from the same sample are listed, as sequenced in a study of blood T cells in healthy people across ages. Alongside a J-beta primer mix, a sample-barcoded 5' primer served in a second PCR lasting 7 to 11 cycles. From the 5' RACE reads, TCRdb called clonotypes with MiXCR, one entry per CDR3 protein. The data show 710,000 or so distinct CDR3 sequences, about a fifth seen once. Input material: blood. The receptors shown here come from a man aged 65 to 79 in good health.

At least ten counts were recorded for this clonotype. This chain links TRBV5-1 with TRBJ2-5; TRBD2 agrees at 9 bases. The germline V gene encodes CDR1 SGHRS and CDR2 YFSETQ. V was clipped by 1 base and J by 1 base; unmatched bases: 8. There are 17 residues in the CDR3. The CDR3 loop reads CASSLLGSGGPQETQYF. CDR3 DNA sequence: TGCGCCAGCAGCTTGCTTGGTAGCGGGGGCCCCCAAGAGACCCAGTACTTC.

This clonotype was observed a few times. CDR3 residues: CASSLGRLGTDTQYF. For the CDR3, the DNA is TGTGCCAGCAGCTTAGGGCGGCTAGGGACAGATACGCAGTATTTT. The J gene is TRBJ2-3, the V gene TRBV13; D not resolved. CDR3 length: 15 residues. Trimming took 0 bases from V and 3 from J, leaving 10 bases between them. Germline lookup yields CDR1 PRHDT and CDR2 FYEKMQ (reference sequence).

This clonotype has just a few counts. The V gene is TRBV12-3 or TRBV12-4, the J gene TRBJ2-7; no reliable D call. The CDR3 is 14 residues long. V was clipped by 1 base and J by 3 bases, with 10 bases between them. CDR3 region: CASSLGWEGYEQYF. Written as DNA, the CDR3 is TGTGCCAGCAGTTTAGGCTGGGAAGGCTACGAGCAGTACTTC.

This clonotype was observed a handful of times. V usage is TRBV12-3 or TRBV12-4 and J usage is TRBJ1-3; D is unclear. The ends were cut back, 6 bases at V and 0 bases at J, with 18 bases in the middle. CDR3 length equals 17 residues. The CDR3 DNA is TGTGCCAGCAGCGGTTCTTCGCGACGGACCTCTGGAAACACCATATATTTT. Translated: CASSGSSRRTSGNTIYF.

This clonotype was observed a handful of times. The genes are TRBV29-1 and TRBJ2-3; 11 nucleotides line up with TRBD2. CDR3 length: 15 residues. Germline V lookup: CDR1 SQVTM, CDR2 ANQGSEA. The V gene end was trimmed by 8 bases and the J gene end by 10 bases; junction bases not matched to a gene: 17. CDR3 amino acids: CSLRLDFSGGAAQYF. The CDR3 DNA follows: TGCAGCCTTCGCCTTGACTTTAGCGGGGGGGCAGCGCAGTATTTT.

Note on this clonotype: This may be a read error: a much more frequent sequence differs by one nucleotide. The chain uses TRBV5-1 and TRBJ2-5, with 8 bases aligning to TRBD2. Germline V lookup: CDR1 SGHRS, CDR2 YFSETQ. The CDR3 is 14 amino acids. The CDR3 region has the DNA TGCGCCTGCAGTTTTAGCGGGGCTGAGGAGACCCAGTACTTC. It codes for CACSFSGAEETQYF.

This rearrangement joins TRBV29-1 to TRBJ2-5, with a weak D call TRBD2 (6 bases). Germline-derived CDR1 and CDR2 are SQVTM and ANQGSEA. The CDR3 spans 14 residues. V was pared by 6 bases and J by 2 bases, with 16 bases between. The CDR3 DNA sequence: TGCAGCGTCCGCCCGGGACTCTCACAAGAGACCCAGTACTTC. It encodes CSVRPGLSQETQYF.

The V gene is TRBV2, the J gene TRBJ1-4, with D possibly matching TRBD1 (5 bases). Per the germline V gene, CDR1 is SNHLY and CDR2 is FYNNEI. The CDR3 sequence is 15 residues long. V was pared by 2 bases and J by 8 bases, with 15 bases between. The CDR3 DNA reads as TGTGCCAGCAGTGAATTTGGGACGGCAGAGGAAAAACTGTTTTTT. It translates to CASSEFGTAEEKLFF.

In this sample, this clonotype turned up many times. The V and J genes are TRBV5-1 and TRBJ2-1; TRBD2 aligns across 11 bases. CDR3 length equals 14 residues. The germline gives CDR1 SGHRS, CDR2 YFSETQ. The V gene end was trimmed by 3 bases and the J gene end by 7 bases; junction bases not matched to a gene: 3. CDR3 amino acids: CASSYTSGGNEQFF. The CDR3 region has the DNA TGCGCCAGCAGCTATACTAGCGGGGGTAATGAGCAGTTCTTC.

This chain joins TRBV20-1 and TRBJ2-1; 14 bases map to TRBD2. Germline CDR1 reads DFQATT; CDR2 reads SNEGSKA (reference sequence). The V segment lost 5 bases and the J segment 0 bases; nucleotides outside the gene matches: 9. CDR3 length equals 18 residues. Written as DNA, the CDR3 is TGCAGTGCTTCGACTAGCGGGAGGGCCCTAAGCTCCTACAATGAGCAGTTCTTC. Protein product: CSASTSGRALSSYNEQFF.

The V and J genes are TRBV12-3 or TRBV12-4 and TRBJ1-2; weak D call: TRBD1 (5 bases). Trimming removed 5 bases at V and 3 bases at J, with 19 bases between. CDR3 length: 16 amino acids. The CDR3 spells CASSTYRDGLYYGYTF. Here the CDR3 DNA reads TGTGCCAGCAGTACTTACCGGGACGGACTTTACTATGGCTACACCTTC.

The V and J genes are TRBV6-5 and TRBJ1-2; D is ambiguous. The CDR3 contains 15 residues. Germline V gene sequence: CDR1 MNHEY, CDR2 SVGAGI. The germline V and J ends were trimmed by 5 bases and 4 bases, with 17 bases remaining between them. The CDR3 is CASSRSGAEFYGYTF. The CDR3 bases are TGTGCCAGCAGTCGCTCAGGCGCCGAGTTCTATGGCTACACCTTC.

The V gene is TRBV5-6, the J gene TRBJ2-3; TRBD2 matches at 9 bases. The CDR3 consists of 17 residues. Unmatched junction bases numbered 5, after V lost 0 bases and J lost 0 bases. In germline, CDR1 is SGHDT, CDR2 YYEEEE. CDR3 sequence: CASSLVTSGSSTDTQYF. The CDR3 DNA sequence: TGTGCCAGCAGCTTGGTGACTAGCGGTTCTAGCACAGATACGCAGTATTTT.

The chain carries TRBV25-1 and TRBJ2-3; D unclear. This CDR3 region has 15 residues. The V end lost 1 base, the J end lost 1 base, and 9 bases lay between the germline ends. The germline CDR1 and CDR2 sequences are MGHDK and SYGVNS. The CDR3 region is CASSESAQGTDTQYF. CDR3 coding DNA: TGTGCCAGCAGTGAATCGGCGCAGGGCACAGATACGCAGTATTTT.

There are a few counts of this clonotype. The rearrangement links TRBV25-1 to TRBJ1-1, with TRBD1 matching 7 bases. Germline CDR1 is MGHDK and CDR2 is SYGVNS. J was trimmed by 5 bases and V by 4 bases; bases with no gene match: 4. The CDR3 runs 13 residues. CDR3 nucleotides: TGTGCCAGCAGTGGGCACAGGGGAACTGAAGCTTTCTTT. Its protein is CASSGHRGTEAFF.

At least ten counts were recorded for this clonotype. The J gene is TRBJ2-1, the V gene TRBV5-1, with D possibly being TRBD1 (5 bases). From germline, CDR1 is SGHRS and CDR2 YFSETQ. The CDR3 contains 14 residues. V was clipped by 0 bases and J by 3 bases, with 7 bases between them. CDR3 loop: CASSLDGHYNEQFF. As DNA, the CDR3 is TGCGCCAGCAGCTTGGATGGACACTACAATGAGCAGTTCTTC.

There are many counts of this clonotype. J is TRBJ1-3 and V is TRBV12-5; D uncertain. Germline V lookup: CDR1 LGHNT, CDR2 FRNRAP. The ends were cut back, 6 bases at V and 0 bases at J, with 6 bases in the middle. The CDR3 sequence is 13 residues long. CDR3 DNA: TGTGCTAGTGGGACACTCTCTGGAAACACCATATATTTT. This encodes CASGTLSGNTIYF. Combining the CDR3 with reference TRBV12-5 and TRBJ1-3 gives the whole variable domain DARVTQTPRHKVTEMGQEVTMRCQPILGHNTVFWYRQTMMQGLELLAYFRNRAPLDDSGMPKDRFSAEMPDATLATLKIQPSEPRDSAVYFCASGTLSGNTIYFGEGSWLTVV.

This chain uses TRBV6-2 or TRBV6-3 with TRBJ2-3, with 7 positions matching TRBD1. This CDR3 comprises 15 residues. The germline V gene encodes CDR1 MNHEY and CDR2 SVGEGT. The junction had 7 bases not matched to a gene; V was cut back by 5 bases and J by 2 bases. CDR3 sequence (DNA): TGTGCCAGCAGTCCGATGGGACAGCCCACAGATACGCAGTATTTT. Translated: CASSPMGQPTDTQYF.

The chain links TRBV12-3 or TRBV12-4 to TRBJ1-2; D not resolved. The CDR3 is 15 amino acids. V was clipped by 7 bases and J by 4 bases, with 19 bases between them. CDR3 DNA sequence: TGTGCCAGCACCGTTAGAGGGCTGGGAAGCTATGGCTACACCTTC. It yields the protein CASTVRGLGSYGYTF.

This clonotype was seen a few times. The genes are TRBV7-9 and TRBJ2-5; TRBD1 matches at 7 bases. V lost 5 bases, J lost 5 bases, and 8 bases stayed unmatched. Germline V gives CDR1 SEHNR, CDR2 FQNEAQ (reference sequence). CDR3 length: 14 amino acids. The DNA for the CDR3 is TGTGCCAGCAGCCCGACAACAGGGGTGGAGACCCAGTACTTC. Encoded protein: CASSPTTGVETQYF.

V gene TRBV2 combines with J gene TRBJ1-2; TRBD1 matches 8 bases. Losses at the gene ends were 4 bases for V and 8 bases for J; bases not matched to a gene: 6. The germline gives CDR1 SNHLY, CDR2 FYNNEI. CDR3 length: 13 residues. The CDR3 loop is CASSGGQGRGYTF. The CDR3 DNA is TGTGCCAGCAGTGGTGGACAGGGTAGGGGCTACACCTTC.

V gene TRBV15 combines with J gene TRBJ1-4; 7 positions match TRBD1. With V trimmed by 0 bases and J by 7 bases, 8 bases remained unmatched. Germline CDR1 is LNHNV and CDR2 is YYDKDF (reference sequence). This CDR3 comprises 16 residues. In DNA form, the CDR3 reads TGTGCCACCAGCAGAGACCCGGGACAGTCGAGTGAAAAACTGTTTTTT. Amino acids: CATSRDPGQSSEKLFF.

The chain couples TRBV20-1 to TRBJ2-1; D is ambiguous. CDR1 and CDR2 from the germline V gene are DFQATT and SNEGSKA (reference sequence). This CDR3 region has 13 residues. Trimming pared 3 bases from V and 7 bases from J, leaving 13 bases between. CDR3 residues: CSASLSDENEQFF. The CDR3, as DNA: TGCAGTGCTAGCCTCTCGGACGAAAATGAGCAGTTCTTC.

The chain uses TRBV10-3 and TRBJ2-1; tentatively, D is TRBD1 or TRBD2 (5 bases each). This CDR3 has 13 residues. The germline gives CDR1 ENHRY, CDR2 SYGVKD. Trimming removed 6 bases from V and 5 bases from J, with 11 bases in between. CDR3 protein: CAISRGTNNEQFF. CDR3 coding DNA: TGTGCCATCAGCCGAGGGACGAACAATGAGCAGTTCTTC.

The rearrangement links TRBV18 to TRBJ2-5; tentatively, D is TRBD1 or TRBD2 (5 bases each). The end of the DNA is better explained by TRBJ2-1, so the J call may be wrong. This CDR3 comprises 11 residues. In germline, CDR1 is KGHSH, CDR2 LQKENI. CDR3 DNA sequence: TGTGCCAGCTCACAGTGGGACGAGCAGTTCTTC. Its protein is CASSQWDEQFF.

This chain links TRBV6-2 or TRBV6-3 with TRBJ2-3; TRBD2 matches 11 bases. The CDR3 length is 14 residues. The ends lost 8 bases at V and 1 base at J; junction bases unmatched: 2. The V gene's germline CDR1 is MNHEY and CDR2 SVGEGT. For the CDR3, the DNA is TGTGCCAGCTTACTAGCGGGGGGCACAGATACGCAGTATTTT. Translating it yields CASLLAGGTDTQYF.

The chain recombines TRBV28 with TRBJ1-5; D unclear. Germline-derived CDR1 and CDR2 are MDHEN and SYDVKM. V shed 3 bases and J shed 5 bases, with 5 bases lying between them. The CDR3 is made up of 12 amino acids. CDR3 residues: CASSLPYQPQHF. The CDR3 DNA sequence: TGTGCCAGCAGTTTGCCGTATCAGCCCCAGCATTTT. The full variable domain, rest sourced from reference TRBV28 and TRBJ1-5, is DVKVTQSSRYLVKRTGEKVFLECVQDMDHENMFWYRQDPGLGLRLIYFSYDVKMKEKGDIPEGYSVSREKKERFSLILESASTNQTSMYLCASSLPYQPQHFGDGTRLSIL.